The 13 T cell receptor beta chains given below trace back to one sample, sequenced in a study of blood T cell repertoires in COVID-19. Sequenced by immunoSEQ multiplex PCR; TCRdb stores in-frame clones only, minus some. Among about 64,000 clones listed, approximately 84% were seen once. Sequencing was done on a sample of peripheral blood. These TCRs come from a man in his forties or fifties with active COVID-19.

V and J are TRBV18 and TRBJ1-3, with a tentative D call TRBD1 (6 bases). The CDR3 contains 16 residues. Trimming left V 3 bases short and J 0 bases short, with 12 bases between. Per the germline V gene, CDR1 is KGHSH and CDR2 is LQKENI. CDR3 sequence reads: CASSPYDRSSGNTIYF. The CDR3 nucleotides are TGTGCCAGCTCACCCTACGACAGGAGCTCTGGAAACACCATATATTTT.

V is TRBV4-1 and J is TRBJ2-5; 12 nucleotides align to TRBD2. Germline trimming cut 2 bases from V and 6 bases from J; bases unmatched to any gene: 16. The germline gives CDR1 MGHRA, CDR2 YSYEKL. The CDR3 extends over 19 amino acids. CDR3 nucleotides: TGCGCCAGCAGCCAACCTTTGCTAGCGGGGGGGCCACTCCCGAAGACCCAGTACTTC. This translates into CASSQPLLAGGPLPKTQYF.

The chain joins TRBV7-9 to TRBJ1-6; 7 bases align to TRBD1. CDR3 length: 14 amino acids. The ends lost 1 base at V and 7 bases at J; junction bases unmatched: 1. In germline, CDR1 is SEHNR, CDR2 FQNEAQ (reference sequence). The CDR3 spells CASSLGTGNSPLHF. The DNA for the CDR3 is TGTGCCAGCAGCTTAGGGACAGGCAATTCACCCCTCCACTTT.

In DNA, the CDR3 is TGTGCCAGCAGCCTCGTAGCGGGAGGACCGCCCAAAAACATTCAGTACTTC. This codes for CASSLVAGGPPKNIQYF. J is TRBJ2-4 and V is TRBV7-2; TRBD2 aligns across 10 bases. Germline V gives CDR1 SGHTA, CDR2 FQGNSA. CDR3 length: 17 residues. Trimming took 5 bases from V and 2 from J; bases not matched to a gene: 9.

The CDR3 spells CSVGGQGGANYGYTF. DNA for the CDR3: TGCAGCGTCGGCGGACAGGGGGGAGCTAACTATGGCTACACCTTC. V is TRBV29-1 and J is TRBJ1-2; 10 nucleotides line up with TRBD1. Trimming at V came to 6 bases and at J to 0 bases, leaving 7 bases not matched to a gene. CDR3 size: 15 residues. Germline CDR1 reads SQVTM; CDR2 reads ANQGSEA.

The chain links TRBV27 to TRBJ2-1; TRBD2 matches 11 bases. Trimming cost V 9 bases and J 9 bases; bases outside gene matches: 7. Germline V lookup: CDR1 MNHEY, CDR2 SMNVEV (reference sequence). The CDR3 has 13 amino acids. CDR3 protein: CASRLAGFGEQFF. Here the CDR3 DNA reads TGTGCCAGTCGACTAGCGGGATTTGGTGAGCAGTTCTTC.

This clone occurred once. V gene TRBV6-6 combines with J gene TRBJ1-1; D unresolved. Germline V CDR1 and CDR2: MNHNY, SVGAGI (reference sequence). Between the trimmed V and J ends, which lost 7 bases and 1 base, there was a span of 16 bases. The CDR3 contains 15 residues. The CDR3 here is CASTLRVEENTEAFF. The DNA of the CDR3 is TGTGCCAGCACCTTACGGGTTGAGGAGAACACTGAAGCTTTCTTT.

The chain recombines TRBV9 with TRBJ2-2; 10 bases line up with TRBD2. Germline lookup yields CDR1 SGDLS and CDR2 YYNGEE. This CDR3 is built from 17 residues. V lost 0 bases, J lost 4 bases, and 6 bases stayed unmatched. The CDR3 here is CASSVGQRGGFTGELFF. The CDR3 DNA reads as TGTGCCAGCAGCGTAGGCCAGCGGGGGGGTTTCACCGGGGAGCTGTTTTTT.

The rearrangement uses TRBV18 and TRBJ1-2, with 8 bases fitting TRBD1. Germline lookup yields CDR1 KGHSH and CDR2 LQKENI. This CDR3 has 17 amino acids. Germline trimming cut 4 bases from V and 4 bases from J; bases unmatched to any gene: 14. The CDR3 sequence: CASSLPHKTDRAYGYTF. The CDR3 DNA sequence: TGTGCCAGCTCACTACCACATAAAACGGACAGGGCCTATGGCTACACCTTC.

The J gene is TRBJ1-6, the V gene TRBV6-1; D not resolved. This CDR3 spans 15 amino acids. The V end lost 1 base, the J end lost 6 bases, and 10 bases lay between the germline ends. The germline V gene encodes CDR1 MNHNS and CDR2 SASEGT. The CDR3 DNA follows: TGTGCCAGCAGTGAAGAATCGACTAGTAATTCACCCCTCCACTTT. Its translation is CASSEESTSNSPLHF.

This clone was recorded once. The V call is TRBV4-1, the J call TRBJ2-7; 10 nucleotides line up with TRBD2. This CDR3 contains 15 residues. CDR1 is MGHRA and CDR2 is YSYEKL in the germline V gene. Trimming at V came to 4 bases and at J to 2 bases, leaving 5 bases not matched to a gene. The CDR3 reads CASSPKREGTYEQYF. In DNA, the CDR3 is TGCGCCAGCAGCCCCAAGCGGGAGGGCACCTACGAGCAGTACTTC.

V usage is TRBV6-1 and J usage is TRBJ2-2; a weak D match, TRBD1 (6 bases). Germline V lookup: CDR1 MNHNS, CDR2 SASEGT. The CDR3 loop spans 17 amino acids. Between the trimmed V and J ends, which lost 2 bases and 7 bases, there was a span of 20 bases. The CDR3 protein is CASSEKGGWGQIGELFF. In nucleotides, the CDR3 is TGTGCCAGCAGTGAAAAAGGTGGCTGGGGGCAGATCGGGGAGCTGTTTTTT.

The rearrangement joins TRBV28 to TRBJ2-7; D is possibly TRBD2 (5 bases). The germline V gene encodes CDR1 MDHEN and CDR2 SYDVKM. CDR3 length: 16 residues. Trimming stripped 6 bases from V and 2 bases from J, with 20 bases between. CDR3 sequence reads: CASRPPRPAVAYEQYF. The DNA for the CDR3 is TGTGCCAGCAGACCGCCCAGGCCAGCGGTGGCCTACGAGCAGTACTTC.